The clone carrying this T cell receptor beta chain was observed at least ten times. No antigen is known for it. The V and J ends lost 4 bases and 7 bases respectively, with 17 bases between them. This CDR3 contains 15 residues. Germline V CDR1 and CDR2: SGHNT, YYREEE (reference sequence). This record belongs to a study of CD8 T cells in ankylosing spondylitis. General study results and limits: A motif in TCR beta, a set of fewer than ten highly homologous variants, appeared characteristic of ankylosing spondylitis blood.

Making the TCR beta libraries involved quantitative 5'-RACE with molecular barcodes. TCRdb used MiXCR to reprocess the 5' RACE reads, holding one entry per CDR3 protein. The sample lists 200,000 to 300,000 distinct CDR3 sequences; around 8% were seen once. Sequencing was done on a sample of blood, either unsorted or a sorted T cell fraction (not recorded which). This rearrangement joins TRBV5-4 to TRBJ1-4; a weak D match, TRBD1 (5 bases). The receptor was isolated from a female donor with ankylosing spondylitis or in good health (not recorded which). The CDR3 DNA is TGTGCCAGCAGCCTGGACGCTGGGGCAAGTGAAAAACTGTTTTTT. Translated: CASSLDAGASEKLFF.